This is a list of T cell receptor beta chains from one sample in a study of CD8+ T cells in alopecia areata. Generated by immunoSEQ multiplex PCR, the TCRdb table keeps only in-frame clones and is missing some. The table has about 140,000 clones, 45% to 60% seen once; the top ten hold approximately 15%. Source: CD8+ T cells sorted from blood, taken at week 4, from a patient treated with tofacitinib. The receptors stem from a human donor with alopecia areata. Each CDR3 is given with its conserved first and last residue. The D gene is left open where the match is weak. Where a row states a size, it is once, few, many or the class of an expanded clone; other rows omit it.

TRBV9	TRBJ2-3	TRBD1	few	CASSTDGQGHTDTQYF	TGTGCCAGCAGCACAGACGGACAGGGACACACAGATACGCAGTATTTT
TRBV28	TRBJ2-5	.	.	CASSLGELQETQYF	TGTGCCAGCAGTTTAGGAGAACTCCAAGAGACCCAGTACTTC
TRBV27	TRBJ2-4	TRBD1	.	CASSSGQGGNIQYF	TGTGCCAGCAGTTCCGGACAGGGCGGGAACATTCAGTACTTC
TRBV7-2	TRBJ2-5	TRBD1	.	CASSLSGTEETQYF	TGTGCCAGCAGCCTATCCGGGACAGAAGAGACCCAGTACTTC
TRBV30	TRBJ2-7	TRBD1	.	CAWRDRGSYEQYF	TGTGCCTGGAGGGACAGGGGGAGCTACGAGCAGTACTTC
TRBV18	TRBJ1-5	.	few	CASSPSNQPQHF	TGTGCCAGCTCACCAAGCAATCAGCCCCAGCATTTT
TRBV13	TRBJ2-1	TRBD1	few	CASSSTGEQFF	TGTGCCAGCAGCTCGACAGGGGAGCAGTTCTTC
TRBV6-1	TRBJ2-6	TRBD2	.	CASSLADGANVLTF	TGTGCCAGCTCTCTAGCGGACGGGGCCAACGTCCTGACTTTC
TRBV30	TRBJ2-1	.	.	CAWSVAGTASYNEQFF	TGTGCCTGGAGTGTGGCCGGGACTGCTTCCTACAATGAGCAGTTCTTC
TRBV21-1	TRBJ1-2	.	few	CASSSKGTGSTF	TGTGCCAGCAGCAGCAAAGGGACAGGGTCCACCTTC
TRBV10-2	TRBJ2-1	TRBD1	few	CASSDTGTGGNEQFF	TGCGCCAGCAGTGATACCGGGACAGGAGGCAATGAGCAGTTCTTC
TRBV27	TRBJ2-7	TRBD1	.	CASSLWTGAYEQYF	TGTGCCAGCAGCCTTTGGACAGGCGCCTACGAGCAGTACTTC
TRBV5-1	TRBJ2-3	TRBD2	few	CASSTFLAGARDTQYF	TGCGCCAGCAGCACCTTCCTAGCGGGGGCCAGAGATACGCAGTATTTT
TRBV6-5	TRBJ1-2	.	.	CASSYSTDYGYTF	TGTGCCAGCAGTTACAGCACAGATTATGGCTACACCTTC
TRBV29-1	TRBJ1-1	.	few	CSVDGGLTEAFF	TGCAGCGTTGACGGAGGGCTCACTGAAGCTTTCTTT
TRBV19	TRBJ2-1	.	.	CASSNGQGRYNEQFF	TGTGCCAGTAGTAACGGGCAGGGTAGGTACAATGAGCAGTTCTTC